These 32 T cell receptor beta chains were sequenced from one sample in a study of tumor and adjacent non-tumor tissue in lung cancer. TCRbeta libraries were built with three rounds of nested PCR, modified from ARM-PCR. In TCRdb, the multiplex PCR reads were re-called with MiXCR into one record per CDR3 protein. Found here are roughly 150,000 distinct CDR3 sequences, around 60% of them singletons; the top ten hold around a sixth. RNA was extracted from bulk tissue without any cell sorting. Sequenced material: lung tumor tissue. The origin of the receptors is a man aged 55 to 70 with small cell lung cancer.

Points on this clonotype: Its ends do not fully match the called genes, so a read error is possible. This chain connects TRBV11-3 to TRBJ1-3; no clear D. The CDR3 sequence is 14 residues long. Germline V lookup: CDR1 SGHNT, CDR2 YENEEA. The CDR3 here is CASCPAVSGNTVYF. The CDR3 DNA reads TGTGCCAGCTGCCCGGCGGTTTCTGGAAACACCGTATATTTT. The full variable domain, completed using reference TRBV11-3 and TRBJ1-3, is EAGVVQSPRYKIIEKKQPVAFWCNPISGHNTLYWYLQNLGQGPELLIRYENEEAVDDSQLPKDRFSAERLKGVDSTLKIQPAELGDSAVYLCASCPAVSGNTVYFGEGSWLTVV.

This clonotype was detected many times. This CDR3 is CASSLSQSTQYF. The DNA for the CDR3 is TGTGCCAGCAGCTTGTCCCAAAGTACGCAGTATTTT. The chain carries TRBV5-4 and TRBJ2-3; no firm D call. Trimming pared 1 base from V and 8 bases from J, leaving 8 bases between. Germline-derived CDR1 and CDR2 are SGHNT and YYREEE (reference sequence). CDR3 length equals 12 residues. The entire variable domain, with the rest obtained from reference TRBV5-4 and TRBJ2-3, is as follows: ETGVTQSPTHLIKTRGQQVTLRCSSQSGHNTVSWYQQALGQGPQFIFQYYREEENGRGNFPPRFSGLQFPNYSSELNVNALELDDSALYLCASSLSQSTQYFGPGTRLTVL.

The chain carries TRBV6-5 and TRBJ2-2, with 10 bases aligning to TRBD2. Germline-derived CDR1 and CDR2 are MNHEY and SVGAGI. Losses at the gene ends were 6 bases for V and 8 bases for J; bases not matched to a gene: 6. This CDR3 has 14 residues. Written as DNA, the CDR3 is TGTGCCAGCAGGAGCGGGAGGGCCGGTGGGGAGCTGTTTTTT. It yields the protein CASRSGRAGGELFF.

Remarks on this clonotype: A read error may explain this, as a much larger clone is one base away. This chain joins TRBV29-1 and TRBJ1-2; possibly TRBD1 for D (5 bases). This CDR3 contains 12 residues. Germline V gene data show CDR1 as SQVTM and CDR2 as ANQGSEA. For the CDR3, the DNA is TGCATCGTTACCGGGACCGGCTCGGGCTACACCTTC. This sequence encodes CIVTGTGSGYTF.

The rearrangement links TRBV4-1 to TRBJ2-7; 7 bases agree with TRBD1. V lost 10 bases, J lost 3 bases, and 9 bases stayed unmatched. The CDR3 extends over 13 amino acids. Germline-derived CDR1 and CDR2 are MGHRA and YSYEKL. This CDR3 is CATIGTADYEQYV. CDR3 nucleotides: TGCGCCACCATAGGGACAGCGGACTACGAGCAGTACGTC.

Regarding this clonotype: A much larger clone lies one base from this, so it may be a read error. This chain joins TRBV29-1 and TRBJ2-7; 8 bases map to TRBD1. This CDR3 is 11 amino acids long. The germline V gene has CDR1 SQVTM and CDR2 ANQGSEA. The CDR3 loop reads CSVQTGDEHYF. In nucleotides, the CDR3 is TGCAGCGTGCAGACAGGGGATGAGCACTACTTC.

This clonotype has at least ten counts. Here the CDR3 reads CASTPTSREQYF. DNA for the CDR3: TGTGCCAGCACCCCGACTAGTAGGGAGCAGTACTTC. The chain is built from TRBV11-2 and TRBJ2-7; possibly TRBD2 for D (6 bases). CDR3 length: 12 amino acids. Germline CDR1 reads SGHAT; CDR2 reads FQNNGV. The ends were cut back, 7 bases at V and 7 bases at J, with 14 bases in the middle.

Comment on this clonotype: No conserved phenylalanine or tryptophan ends this CDR3, so it is likely a read error. V is TRBV11-2 and J is TRBJ2-2; D remains unclear. Germline loops: CDR1 SGHAT, CDR2 FQNNGV. The germline V and J ends were trimmed by 1 base and 5 bases, with 8 bases remaining between them. The length of the CDR3 is 14 residues. The CDR3 is CASSLAYKTGELFV. The DNA of the CDR3 is TGTGCCAGCAGCTTAGCCTATAAGACCGGGGAGCTGTTTGTT.

The count of this clonotype is one. This clone may be a read error of a much larger clone one base away. The chain couples TRBV20-1 to TRBJ1-5; 7 positions agree with TRBD1. The CDR3 totals 15 residues. CDR1 is DFQATT, CDR2 SNEGSKA, per germline (reference sequence). V lost 5 bases, J lost 0 bases, and 7 bases stayed unmatched. CDR3 residues: CSAVAGGYSNQPQHF. CDR3 coding DNA: TGCAGTGCTGTTGCAGGGGGGTATAGCAATCAGCCCCAGCATTTT.

Of note for this clonotype: A much larger clone sits a single nucleotide away, making a read error possible. The V and J genes are TRBV5-5 and TRBJ2-3, with TRBD2 identical over 7 bases. The CDR3 runs to 16 residues. Germline-derived CDR1 and CDR2 are SGHKS and YYEKEE (reference sequence). The CDR3 loop is CASSLVREVSKDTQYF. The CDR3 nucleotides read TGTGCCAGCAGCTTGGTCCGGGAGGTTAGCAAAGATACGCAGTATTTT.

Comments on this clonotype: At one boundary the junction diverges from the germline segment, which might be a read error. This chain links TRBV11-2 with TRBJ1-4, with D tentatively TRBD1 (6 bases). The V gene's germline CDR1 is SGHAT and CDR2 FQNNGV. The CDR3 loop spans 16 amino acids. The CDR3 spells CAGSLDRQGLSEKLFF. The CDR3 bases are TGTGCCGGCAGCTTAGATCGTCAGGGGCTTTCAGAAAAATTGTTTTTT.

As regards this clonotype: A much larger clone differs by one base, so this may be a read error. The CDR3 here is CASSLPNGYTGELFF. CDR3 sequence (DNA): TGTGCCAGCAGTTTACCCAATGGGTACACCGGGGAGCTGTTTTTT. The J gene is TRBJ2-2, the V gene TRBV28; the D is unclear. The V gene's germline CDR1 is MDHEN and CDR2 SYDVKM. Deletions cut 2 bases from V and 3 bases from J, with 10 bases between. The CDR3 length is 15 residues.

With regard to this clonotype: The CDR3 carries no conserved terminal phenylalanine or tryptophan, so it likely arises from a read error. The rearrangement links TRBV29-1 to TRBJ1-1; 11 nucleotides align to TRBD1. Per germline, CDR1 SQVTM and CDR2 ANQGSEA. This CDR3 region has 13 residues. CDR3 loop: CSVKGQGDTKAFL. The CDR3 bases are TGCAGCGTTAAGGGACAGGGGGACACTAAAGCTTTCCTT.

About this clonotype itself: A much larger clonotype is one base distant, so this may be a read error. This sequence joins TRBV25-1 and TRBJ2-1, with D maybe TRBD2 (6 bases). This CDR3 spans 11 amino acids. Germline CDR1 and CDR2: MGHDK and SYGVNS. CDR3 DNA sequence: TGTGCCAGCAGTGGGGGGACTCGGAGGGGCTTC. This encodes CASSGGTRRGF.

V gene TRBV11-2 combines with J gene TRBJ2-1, with no clear D. The CDR3 covers 13 residues. The V end lost 6 bases, the J end lost 7 bases, and 13 bases lay between the germline ends. CDR1 is SGHAT and CDR2 is FQNNGV in the germline V gene. The CDR3 nucleotides read TGTGCCAGCAGATTCACAGAACAGAATGAGCAGTTCTTC. Its protein product is CASRFTEQNEQFF.

In this sample, this clonotype turned up once. V and J are TRBV13 and TRBJ2-3, with 9 bases fitting TRBD2. The germline CDR1 and CDR2 sequences are PRHDT and FYEKMQ (reference sequence). The CDR3 loop spans 14 amino acids. V lost 8 bases to trimming and J lost 3 bases; unmatched junction nucleotides: 6. The CDR3, as DNA: TGTGCCAGCGGCGATAGCGGGAGAACAGATACGCAGTATTTT. Protein: CASGDSGRTDTQYF.

In the case of this clonotype: Being one base from a much bigger clone, this may be a read error. The chain employs TRBV11-2 and TRBJ2-2; a weak D match, TRBD2 (6 bases). Germline CDR1 and CDR2: SGHAT and FQNNGV. The CDR3 is 14 residues long. Written as DNA, the CDR3 is TGTGCCAGCAGCCAAGCGGGCTTTACCGAGGAGCTGTTTTTT. Translated, it gives CASSQAGFTEELFF.

This clonotype has just a few counts. Given a much more abundant clone one base away, this may be a read error. The chain combines TRBV11-3 with TRBJ1-6; TRBD1 aligns across 7 bases. This CDR3 region has 14 residues. In germline, CDR1 is SGHNT, CDR2 YENEEA. The CDR3 reads CASSQDRAGSPPHF. DNA for the CDR3: TGTGCCAGCAGCCAAGACAGGGCCGGTTCACCCCCCCACTTT.

Comment on this clonotype: This clone may be a read error of a much larger clone one base away. The V and J genes are TRBV6-5 and TRBJ1-1, with TRBD1 as a possible D gene (5 bases). The CDR3 loop spans 13 amino acids. The germline V gene has CDR1 MNHEY and CDR2 SVGAGI. Trimming left V 2 bases short and J 12 bases short, with 16 bases between. The CDR3 DNA reads as TGTGCCAGCAGTTACCGGGGGTCCACCTCGCCTTTCTTT. It encodes CASSYRGSTSPFF.

This clonotype was detected a few times. The V and J genes are TRBV19 and TRBJ2-3; 8 nucleotides match TRBD2. The CDR3 is made up of 13 amino acids. Germline trimming cut 9 bases from V and 1 base from J; bases unmatched to any gene: 3. Germline-derived CDR1 and CDR2 are LNHDA and SQIVND (reference sequence). For the CDR3, the DNA is TGTGCCAGCACGACTAGCGGCACAGATACGCAGTATTTT. Translation gives CASTTSGTDTQYF.

Of note for this clonotype: An end of the junction differs from the germline gene, which may be a read error. The chain links TRBV11-2 to TRBJ2-7, with D possibly matching TRBD2 (7 bases). Germline V gives CDR1 SGHAT, CDR2 FQNNGV. This CDR3 region has 16 residues. In nucleotides, the CDR3 is TGTGCCAGCAGCTTATCAGAAGGCGGGGGCCTCTACGAGCGGTACTTC. It codes for CASSLSEGGGLYERYF.

The chain combines TRBV7-3 with TRBJ2-2, with D possibly TRBD1 on 6 matching bases. CDR3 length: 15 residues. V was clipped by 8 bases and J by 8 bases, with 21 bases between them. Germline V gives CDR1 SGHTA, CDR2 FQGTGA. The CDR3 DNA is TGTGCCAGCGGCGCCCCGGACAGCCATACTGGGGAGCTGTTTTTT. Translation gives CASGAPDSHTGELFF.

This clonotype was picked up one time. The chain carries TRBV29-1 and TRBJ2-1, with D perhaps assigned TRBD1 or TRBD2 (5 bases each). Germline V lookup: CDR1 SQVTM, CDR2 ANQGSEA. The CDR3 totals 14 residues. The V and J ends lost 8 bases and 4 bases respectively, with 18 bases between them. The CDR3 coding sequence is TGCAGCATTGCTGTTGGGGGAGAGTACAATGAGCAGTTCTTC. This sequence encodes CSIAVGGEYNEQFF.

The table lists this clonotype with a few counts. A much bigger clone sits one base away, suggesting this may be a read error. CDR3 region: CAVTPGKETQYF. CDR3 coding DNA: TGTGCCGTTACCCCTGGAAAAGAGACCCAGTACTTC. V usage is TRBV10-3 and J usage is TRBJ2-5; no clear D. This CDR3 has 12 amino acids. From germline, CDR1 is ENHRY and CDR2 SYGVKD. Trimming cost V 11 bases and J 3 bases, with 13 bases left between them.

This clonotype was observed at least ten times. The chain joins TRBV4-2 to TRBJ1-1; tentatively, D is TRBD1 (6 bases). The length of the CDR3 is 14 residues. The V end was cut by 0 bases, the J end by 4 bases, with 9 bases between. Germline CDR1 is LGHNA and CDR2 is YNFKEQ. CDR3: CASSQDPRGTEAFF. In nucleotides, the CDR3 is TGTGCCAGCAGCCAAGATCCCAGGGGCACTGAAGCTTTCTTT.

To note about this clonotype: At one end the junction does not follow the germline gene, possibly because of a read error. DNA of the CDR3: TGTGTCAGCAGTTTAGCGGGCCACAATGAGCAGTTCTTC. The encoded protein is CVSSLAGHNEQFF. The chain employs TRBV12-3 or TRBV12-4 and TRBJ2-1; 7 nucleotides line up with TRBD2. CDR3 size: 13 residues.

Notes on this clonotype: Compared with germline, one end of the junction differs, possibly owing to a read error. The chain links TRBV11-1 to TRBJ2-2; D possibly matches TRBD1 or TRBD2 (6 bases each). The CDR3 is 16 amino acids. Germline-derived CDR1 and CDR2 are SGHAT and FQDESV (reference sequence). The CDR3 region has the DNA TGTGTCAGCAGTTTAGGGGGGTACGAGGGGACCGGGGAGCTGTTTTTT. The encoded protein is CVSSLGGYEGTGELFF.

This sequence joins TRBV13 and TRBJ2-3, with a tentative D call TRBD2 (6 bases). Germline CDR1 PRHDT, CDR2 FYEKMQ (reference sequence). Trimming stripped 4 bases from V and 3 bases from J, with 14 bases between. The CDR3 runs to 15 residues. The CDR3, as DNA: TGTGCCAGCAGCTGGTTAGCGGAGGGGACAGATACGCAGTATTTT. Its translation is CASSWLAEGTDTQYF.

This clonotype has just a few counts. A much larger clone lies a single base off, so this may be a read error. V gene TRBV14 combines with J gene TRBJ2-1; D not resolved. The CDR3 runs 11 residues. Looked up from germline, CDR1 is SGHDN and CDR2 is FVKESK. The CDR3 coding sequence is TGTGCCAACAGCCAAGCCACTGAGCAGTTCTTC. As protein: CANSQATEQFF.

Of note for this clonotype: A clone one base away is much larger, so this may be a read error. The chain carries TRBV20-1 and TRBJ1-4; D is ambiguous. This CDR3 has 12 residues. Germline V gene data show CDR1 as DFQATT and CDR2 as SNEGSKA (reference sequence). The CDR3 nucleotides are TGCAATGCTAGTCCACTGTCTGAAAAACTGTTTTTT. It codes for CNASPLSEKLFF.

Worth noting for this clonotype: At one of its ends the junction is not consistent with the germline gene, which may arise from a read error. The chain couples TRBV7-9 to TRBJ1-1, with 9 bases aligning to TRBD1. The CDR3 covers 15 residues. The germline CDR1 and CDR2 sequences are SEHNR and FQNEAQ (reference sequence). The CDR3: CASSTTGTPGQGSFF. Here the CDR3 DNA reads TGTGCTAGCAGCACGACCGGAACGCCGGGACAGGGTTCTTTCTTT.

The chain recombines TRBV5-6 with TRBJ2-1; D ambiguous. The ends were cut back, 6 bases at V and 8 bases at J, with 18 bases in the middle. Per the germline V gene, CDR1 is SGHDT and CDR2 is YYEEEE. CDR3 length: 14 amino acids. The CDR3 spells CASTIGPGQDEQFF. Here the CDR3 DNA reads TGTGCCAGCACCATTGGTCCCGGCCAGGATGAGCAGTTCTTC. Looking up the rest from reference TRBV5-6 and TRBJ2-1 gives the full variable domain: DAGVTQSPTHLIKTRGQQVTLRCSPKSGHDTVSWYQQALGQGPQFIFQYYEEEERQRGNFPDRFSGHQFPNYSSELNVNALLLGDSALYLCASTIGPGQDEQFFGPGTRLTVL.